This entry is about one T cell receptor (beta chain). Its antigen is unknown. This table comes from immunoSEQ multiplex PCR, and its TCRdb copy is limited to in-frame clones, with some not included. Altogether roughly 40,000 clones are present, 75% to 80% being singletons, with the ten largest covering around 0.77%. The sample comes from a study of memory CD4+ T cells and cytomegalovirus serostatus. Looking at the study overall: This sample comes from healthy Belgian adults, under 10 CMV seropositive, around 26 seronegative.

Study results and limitations: A US-trained random forest predicted CMV serostatus with median AUC around 0.92. Suggested: most of the CMV-linked TCR signature lies in CD4+ memory cells.

Single viable CD3+CD4+CD8-CD45RO+ cells were sorted as the memory CD4+ T cells. The CDR3 length is 13 residues. Per the germline V gene, CDR1 is MGHDK and CDR2 is SYGVNS. Unmatched junction bases numbered 4, after V lost 10 bases and J lost 2 bases. The sequence was obtained from an adult in good health and CMV-seronegative. The sequencing input was memory CD4+ T cells from blood. The chain links TRBV25-1 to TRBJ2-3, with TRBD1 matching over 9 bases. The CDR3 sequence is CATRDRDTDTQYF. CDR3 nucleotide sequence: TGTGCCACCCGGGACAGGGACACAGATACGCAGTATTTT.